These T cell receptor beta chains were read from a single sample in a study of tumor-infiltrating lymphocytes in primary liver carcinoma. Each CDR3 protein is one row after TCRdb ran MiXCR on the multiplex PCR reads. The top ten clones hold under 8% of a sample with about 350,000 distinct CDR3 sequences, about 61% of them seen once. Sequencing was performed on peripheral blood. These receptor sequences come from a man between 40 and 49 years old with primary liver carcinoma and hepatitis B virus infection. CDR3s include the opening cysteine and the closing phenylalanine or tryptophan. The D gene is left open where the match is weak. Size tells how often a clone was seen (once, few, many) or the class of an expanded clone, and some rows leave it out.

clone size: once
D gene: TRBD1
J gene: TRBJ1-5
V gene: TRBV6-1
CDR3 protein: CASGPGQVRNQPQHF
CDR3 DNA: TGTGCCAGCGGCCCCGGACAGGTGAGGAATCAGCCCCAGCATTTT

clone size: few
D gene: NA
J gene: TRBJ2-1
V gene: TRBV10-3
CDR3 protein: CAISGTTQRSAKGSYNEQFF
CDR3 DNA: TGTGCCATCAGTGGAACAACCCAGAGGAGCGCAAAAGGATCCTACAATGAGCAGTTCTTC

clone size: few
D gene: TRBD2
J gene: TRBJ2-7
V gene: TRBV13
CDR3 protein: CASSGGLAGAYEQYF
CDR3 DNA: TGTGCCAGCAGCGGGGGACTAGCGGGAGCTTACGAGCAGTACTTC

clone size: NA
D gene: NA
J gene: TRBJ1-2
V gene: TRBV6-1
CDR3 protein: CTSPGPRSYCYTF
CDR3 DNA: TGTACCAGTCCAGGGCCGCGCAGCTATTGCTACACCTTC

clone size: many
D gene: TRBD2
J gene: TRBJ2-7
V gene: TRBV6-1
CDR3 protein: CASSEVAGPYEQYF
CDR3 DNA: TGTGCCAGCAGTGAAGTAGCGGGTCCGTACGAGCAGTACTTC

clone size: NA
D gene: TRBD1
J gene: TRBJ1-5
V gene: TRBV28
CDR3 protein: CASSPGTGGFNQPQHF
CDR3 DNA: TGTGCCAGCAGTCCCGGGACAGGGGGCTTCAATCAGCCCCAGCATTTT

clone size: NA
D gene: NA
J gene: TRBJ1-1
V gene: TRBV14
CDR3 protein: CASSQSGSGTEVFF
CDR3 DNA: TGTGCCAGCAGCCAATCGGGATCGGGCACTGAAGTTTTCTTT

clone size: NA
D gene: NA
J gene: TRBJ1-1
V gene: TRBV6-5
CDR3 protein: CVSSDDMWGLSNTEAFF
CDR3 DNA: TGTGTCAGCAGTGACGATATGTGGGGCCTGTCGAACACTGAAGCTTTCTTT

clone size: many
D gene: NA
J gene: TRBJ1-2
V gene: TRBV10-2
CDR3 protein: CASKTEDYGYTF
CDR3 DNA: TGCGCCAGCAAGACGGAAGACTATGGCTACACCTTC

clone size: once
D gene: TRBD1
J gene: TRBJ2-7
V gene: TRBV11-2
CDR3 protein: CAISFIQGSIHNEQYF
CDR3 DNA: TGCGCCATCAGCTTCATACAGGGGTCCATACATAACGAGCAGTACTTT

clone size: NA
D gene: TRBD1
J gene: TRBJ1-6
V gene: TRBV11-2
CDR3 protein: CATSSSPDRGNSPLHF
CDR3 DNA: TGTGCCACCAGCTCGTCCCCGGACAGGGGAAATTCACCTCTCCACTTT

clone size: NA
D gene: NA
J gene: TRBJ2-2
V gene: TRBV28
CDR3 protein: CASSFWCRMNHGELFF
CDR3 DNA: TGTGCCAGCAGTTTTTGGTGTCGGATGAACCACGGGGAGCTGTTTTTT

clone size: NA
D gene: NA
J gene: TRBJ2-2
V gene: TRBV6-2/TRBV6-3
CDR3 protein: CASSEDTEKLFF
CDR3 DNA: TGTGCCAGCAGTGAGGACACCGAGAAGCTGTTTTTT

clone size: many
D gene: TRBD1
J gene: TRBJ1-5
V gene: TRBV6-2/TRBV6-3
CDR3 protein: CASTQFRTGGNQPQHF
CDR3 DNA: TGTGCCAGCACCCAATTCAGGACAGGGGGCAATCAGCCCCAGCATTTT

clone size: NA
D gene: NA
J gene: TRBJ2-5
V gene: TRBV11-2
CDR3 protein: CASSLNRQQETRYF
CDR3 DNA: TGTGCTAGCAGCCTAAATCGCCAGCAAGAGACCCGGTACTTC

clone size: NA
D gene: NA
J gene: TRBJ2-7
V gene: TRBV11-3
CDR3 protein: CASSPSAGEEQYF
CDR3 DNA: TGTGCCAGCAGCCCAAGTGCAGGGGAAGAGCAGTACTTC

clone size: NA
D gene: NA
J gene: TRBJ1-2
V gene: TRBV11-2
CDR3 protein: CASSQGRAVTF
CDR3 DNA: TGTGCGAGCAGCCAGGGGCGAGCAGTCACCTTC

clone size: NA
D gene: NA
J gene: TRBJ2-3
V gene: TRBV11-2
CDR3 protein: CASSSTRNPRGTDTQYF
CDR3 DNA: TGTGCCAGCAGCTCCACTAGAAATCCCCGAGGCACAGATACGCAGTATTTT

clone size: NA
D gene: TRBD2
J gene: TRBJ2-2
V gene: TRBV6-5
CDR3 protein: CASAPRRLADGEPFF
CDR3 DNA: TGTGCAAGCGCCCCCAGACGACTAGCCGACGGGGAGCCGTTTTTT

clone size: NA
D gene: NA
J gene: TRBJ1-6
V gene: TRBV4-1
CDR3 protein: CASNQDLGLVYSPLHF
CDR3 DNA: TGCGCCAGCAACCAAGATTTGGGTTTAGTGTATTCACCCCTCCACTTT

clone size: NA
D gene: TRBD1
J gene: TRBJ2-1
V gene: TRBV10-3
CDR3 protein: CTISEGAYNEQFF
CDR3 DNA: TGTACCATCAGCGAGGGGGCGTACAATGAGCAGTTCTTC

clone size: NA
D gene: NA
J gene: TRBJ1-1
V gene: TRBV29-1
CDR3 protein: CSALQQGGTEALF
CDR3 DNA: TGCAGCGCCCTACAGCAGGGAGGCACTGAAGCTCTCTTT

clone size: NA
D gene: NA
J gene: TRBJ2-1
V gene: TRBV11-2
CDR3 protein: CASSLEGDSEQFF
CDR3 DNA: TGTGCCAGCAGCTTAGAGGGTGACAGCGAGCAGTTCTTC

clone size: NA
D gene: NA
J gene: TRBJ2-1
V gene: TRBV11-1
CDR3 protein: CACSPRSSLANEQFF
CDR3 DNA: TGTGCCTGCAGCCCACGGAGTAGTCTGGCCAATGAGCAGTTCTTC

clone size: NA
D gene: NA
J gene: TRBJ2-7
V gene: TRBV11-2
CDR3 protein: CASSPLTGGYGQYF
CDR3 DNA: TGTGCCAGCAGCCCTCTGACGGGGGGCTACGGGCAGTACTTC

clone size: NA
D gene: NA
J gene: TRBJ1-1
V gene: TRBV30
CDR3 protein: CAWSVTTLNTEAFF
CDR3 DNA: TGTGCCTGGAGTGTAACTACATTGAACACTGAAGCTTTCTTT

clone size: few
D gene: NA
J gene: TRBJ2-7
V gene: TRBV5-1
CDR3 protein: CASSLYPVPYEQYF
CDR3 DNA: TGCGCCAGCAGCTTGTACCCCGTCCCCTACGAGCAGTACTTC

clone size: many
D gene: NA
J gene: TRBJ2-1
V gene: TRBV28
CDR3 protein: CASSSPNEQFF
CDR3 DNA: TGTGCCAGCAGTTCCCCCAATGAGCAGTTCTTC

clone size: many
D gene: TRBD1
J gene: TRBJ2-1
V gene: TRBV13
CDR3 protein: CASREGTGGINEQFF
CDR3 DNA: TGTGCCAGCAGGGAAGGGACAGGGGGCATCAATGAGCAGTTCTTC

clone size: NA
D gene: NA
J gene: TRBJ2-2
V gene: TRBV5-1
CDR3 protein: CASSLSEVNTGELFF
CDR3 DNA: TGCGCCAGCAGTCTGTCGGAGGTGAACACCGGGGAGCTGTTTTTT

clone size: once
D gene: TRBD2
J gene: TRBJ2-2
V gene: TRBV28
CDR3 protein: CASSPRDYTNTGELFF
CDR3 DNA: TGTGCCAGCAGTCCCCGGGACTATACGAACACCGGGGAGCTGTTTTTT

clone size: NA
D gene: TRBD1
J gene: TRBJ2-7
V gene: TRBV11-2
CDR3 protein: CASSRNRGEFREQSF
CDR3 DNA: TGTGCCAGCAGCCGGAACAGGGGCGAATTTCGTGAGCAGTCCTTC

clone size: NA
D gene: NA
J gene: TRBJ1-4
V gene: TRBV6-5
CDR3 protein: CASSYSGAGRREKLFF
CDR3 DNA: TGTGCCAGCAGTTATTCCGGGGCAGGCCGGCGGGAAAAACTGTTTTTT

clone size: NA
D gene: NA
J gene: TRBJ1-5
V gene: TRBV6-1
CDR3 protein: CASMQSSDMGLWNQPQHF
CDR3 DNA: TGTGCCAGCATGCAGTCCTCAGACATGGGGCTCTGGAATCAGCCCCAGCATTTT

clone size: NA
D gene: TRBD2
J gene: TRBJ2-1
V gene: TRBV6-6
CDR3 protein: CASSYLAGHTSSSYNEQFF
CDR3 DNA: TGTGCCAGCAGTTACTTAGCGGGACATACTTCCAGCTCCTACAATGAGCAGTTCTTC

clone size: once
D gene: TRBD1
J gene: TRBJ1-2
V gene: TRBV28
CDR3 protein: CASSLFRQGGGYTF
CDR3 DNA: TGTGCCAGCAGTTTATTCCGCCAGGGGGGTGGCTACACCTTC

clone size: once
D gene: NA
J gene: TRBJ2-5
V gene: TRBV11-2
CDR3 protein: CVISFLSGVQETQYF
CDR3 DNA: TGTGTCATCAGCTTCTTATCAGGAGTCCAAGAGACCCAGTACTTC

clone size: NA
D gene: NA
J gene: TRBJ2-7
V gene: TRBV7-9
CDR3 protein: CASSSQDEQNF
CDR3 DNA: TGTGCCAGCAGCTCCCAGGACGAGCAGAACTTC

clone size: NA
D gene: NA
J gene: TRBJ1-4
V gene: TRBV6-1
CDR3 protein: CASSESQENGKLFF
CDR3 DNA: TGTGCCAGCAGTGAGAGCCAGGAGAATGGTAAACTGTTTTTT

clone size: NA
D gene: NA
J gene: TRBJ2-7
V gene: TRBV11-2
CDR3 protein: CASSLMDGANEQYF
CDR3 DNA: TGTGCCAGCAGCTTAATGGACGGAGCCAACGAGCAGTACTTC

clone size: NA
D gene: TRBD1
J gene: TRBJ2-1
V gene: TRBV6-2/TRBV6-3
CDR3 protein: CVSSSPPTGLEQFF
CDR3 DNA: TGTGTCAGCAGTTCTCCCCCGACAGGGCTTGAGCAGTTCTTC

clone size: many
D gene: NA
J gene: TRBJ2-7
V gene: TRBV11-2
CDR3 protein: CASSLVTTSYEQYF
CDR3 DNA: TGTGCCAGCAGCTTAGTTACAACTTCCTACGAGCAGTACTTC

clone size: NA
D gene: NA
J gene: TRBJ1-2
V gene: TRBV14
CDR3 protein: CASSQVPAPTYGYIF
CDR3 DNA: TGTGCCAGCAGCCAAGTTCCGGCGCCAACGTATGGCTACATCTTC

clone size: NA
D gene: NA
J gene: TRBJ2-5
V gene: TRBV5-1
CDR3 protein: CASSMEVTLGMQTQYF
CDR3 DNA: TGCGCCAGCAGCATGGAAGTGACACTTGGGATGCAGACACAGTACTTC

clone size: NA
D gene: NA
J gene: TRBJ2-1
V gene: TRBV11-2
CDR3 protein: CASSKRLISYNEQFF
CDR3 DNA: TGTGCCAGCAGCAAACGCCTCATCTCCTACAATGAGCAGTTCTTC

clone size: NA
D gene: NA
J gene: TRBJ2-1
V gene: TRBV11-2
CDR3 protein: CASGLHGARGSYNEQFF
CDR3 DNA: TGTGCCAGCGGCTTACACGGAGCGAGAGGGTCCTACAATGAGCAGTTCTTC

clone size: once
D gene: TRBD2
J gene: TRBJ2-7
V gene: TRBV6-2/TRBV6-3
CDR3 protein: CASRPGTSGSYDQYF
CDR3 DNA: TGTGCCAGCAGGCCCGGGACTAGCGGGAGTTACGATCAGTACTTC

clone size: few
D gene: NA
J gene: TRBJ1-6
V gene: TRBV5-1
CDR3 protein: CASTIELGDSPLHF
CDR3 DNA: TGCGCCAGCACCATCGAACTTGGGGATTCACCCCTCCACTTT

clone size: many
D gene: NA
J gene: TRBJ2-3
V gene: TRBV6-5
CDR3 protein: CASSYNDRTDTQYF
CDR3 DNA: TGTGCCAGCAGTTACAACGACAGAACAGATACGCAGTATTTT

clone size: many
D gene: NA
J gene: TRBJ2-7
V gene: TRBV29-1
CDR3 protein: CSVDGDGAYEQYF
CDR3 DNA: TGCAGCGTTGACGGGGACGGAGCCTACGAGCAGTACTTC

clone size: few
D gene: TRBD2
J gene: TRBJ2-7
V gene: TRBV20-1
CDR3 protein: CSAHLHPGLESSEQYF
CDR3 DNA: TGCAGTGCCCACCTTCATCCGGGACTAGAGTCGAGTGAGCAGTACTTC